The entry below gives a single T cell receptor beta chain sequence along with its context. This sample is part of a study of control samples from healthy donors and cancer patients. The table came from immunoSEQ multiplex PCR; TCRdb's copy has only in-frame clones and leaves some out. The table shows about 58,000 clones, with around 87% occurring only once. The CDR3 loop spans 14 amino acids. Trimming removed 5 bases at V and 4 bases at J, with 12 bases between. Germline-derived CDR1 and CDR2 are MNHEY and SVGAGI. Sequencing was performed on PBMCs. The receptor was isolated from a woman in her sixties with lung cancer. The chain combines TRBV6-5 with TRBJ1-3; D is possibly TRBD1 (5 bases). DNA of the CDR3: TGTGCCAGCAGTCAGACAGAAGTCGGAAACACCATATATTTT. Encoded protein: CASSQTEVGNTIYF.